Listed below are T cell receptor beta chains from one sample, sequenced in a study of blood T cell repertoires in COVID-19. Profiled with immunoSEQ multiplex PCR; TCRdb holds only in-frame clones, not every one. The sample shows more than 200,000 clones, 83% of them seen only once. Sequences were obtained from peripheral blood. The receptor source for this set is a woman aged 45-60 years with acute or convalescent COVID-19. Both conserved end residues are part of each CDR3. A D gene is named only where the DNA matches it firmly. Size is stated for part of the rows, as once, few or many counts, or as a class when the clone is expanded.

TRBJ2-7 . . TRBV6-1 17 CASSEAGAWTAGYEQYF TGTGCCAGCAGTGAAGCCGGAGCATGGACCGCGGGTTACGAGCAGTACTTC
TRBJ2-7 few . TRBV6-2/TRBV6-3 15 CASSTTGLNSYEQYF TGTGCCAGCAGTACGACAGGACTTAACTCCTACGAGCAGTACTTC
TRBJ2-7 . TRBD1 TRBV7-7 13 CASSLDVTGLKYF TGTGCTAGCAGCCTAGATGTGACAGGGTTGAAGTACTTC
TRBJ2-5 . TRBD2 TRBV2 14 CASFLAGPQETQYF TGTGCCAGCTTTCTAGCGGGCCCTCAAGAGACCCAGTACTTC
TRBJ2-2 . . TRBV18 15 CASSRSRGNTGELFF TGTGCCAGCTCACGCAGCAGAGGGAACACCGGGGAGCTGTTTTTT
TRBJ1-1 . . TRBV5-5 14 CASSWADGDTEAFF TGTGCCAGCAGCTGGGCGGACGGGGACACTGAAGCTTTCTTT
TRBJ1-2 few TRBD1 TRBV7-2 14 CASSLGQGEIGYTF TGTGCCAGCAGCTTAGGACAGGGGGAAATTGGCTACACCTTC
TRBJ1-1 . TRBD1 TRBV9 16 CASSVVGQGAVTEAFF TGTGCCAGCAGCGTAGTAGGCCAGGGGGCTGTTACTGAAGCTTTCTTT
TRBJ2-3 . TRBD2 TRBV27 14 CASSLGRGSDTQYF TGTGCCAGCAGTTTGGGGCGGGGGTCAGATACGCAGTATTTT
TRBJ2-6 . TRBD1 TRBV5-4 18 CASSRPGTGLSGANVLTF TGTGCCAGCAGTCGCCCCGGGACAGGCCTCTCTGGGGCCAACGTCCTGACTTTC
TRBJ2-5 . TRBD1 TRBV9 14 CASSVRTGLETQYF TGTGCCAGCAGCGTCCGGACAGGACTCGAGACCCAGTACTTC
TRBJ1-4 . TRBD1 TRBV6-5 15 CASSYRGQGGEKLFF TGTGCCAGCAGTTATAGGGGACAGGGTGGTGAAAAACTGTTTTTT
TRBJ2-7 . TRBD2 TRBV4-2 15 CASSQDTSGSSEQYF TGTGCCAGCAGCCAAGACACTAGCGGGAGCAGCGAGCAGTACTTC
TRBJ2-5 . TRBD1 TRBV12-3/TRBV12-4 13 CASSLTGAETQYF TGTGCCAGCAGTTTAACAGGGGCAGAGACCCAGTACTTC
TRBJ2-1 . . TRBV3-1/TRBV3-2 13 CASSQEGGGEQFF TGTGCCAGCAGCCAAGAGGGGGGTGGTGAGCAGTTCTTC
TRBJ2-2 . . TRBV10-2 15 CASSESISGHGELFF TGCGCCAGCAGTGAGTCGATATCAGGACACGGGGAGCTGTTTTTT
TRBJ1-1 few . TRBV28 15 CASSLHGGGDTEAFF TGTGCCAGCAGTTTACACGGGGGGGGAGACACTGAAGCTTTCTTT
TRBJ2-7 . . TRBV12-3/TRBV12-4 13 CASSDKKVHEQYF TGTGCCAGCAGCGACAAAAAAGTCCACGAGCAGTACTTC
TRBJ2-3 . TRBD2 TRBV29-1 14 CSVGTSGVTDTQYF TGCAGCGTAGGGACTAGCGGGGTCACAGATACGCAGTATTTT
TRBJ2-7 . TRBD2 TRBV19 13 CASSGLAHDEQYF TGTGCCAGTAGCGGACTAGCTCACGACGAGCAGTACTTC
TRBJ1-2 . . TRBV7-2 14 CASSLSTGGNGYTF TGTGCCAGCAGCTTATCAACAGGTGGTAATGGCTACACCTTC
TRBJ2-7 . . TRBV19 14 CASSEGPGAAEQYF TGTGCCAGTAGTGAGGGCCCAGGTGCGGCTGAGCAGTACTTC
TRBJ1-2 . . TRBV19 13 CASSFTTGYGYTF TGTGCCAGTAGTTTCACCACCGGCTATGGCTACACCTTC
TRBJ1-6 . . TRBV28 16 CASSLRTAKGNSPLHF TGTGCCAGCAGTTTAAGGACAGCCAAGGGGAATTCACCCCTCCACTTT
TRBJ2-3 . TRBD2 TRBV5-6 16 CASSPLDSQGGDTQYF TGTGCCAGCAGCCCCTTAGACTCGCAGGGAGGGGATACGCAGTATTTT
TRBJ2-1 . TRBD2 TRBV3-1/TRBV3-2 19 CASSPYVLGRSSSYNEQFF TGTGCCAGCAGCCCCTACGTCCTCGGGAGGTCGAGCTCCTACAATGAGCAGTTCTTC
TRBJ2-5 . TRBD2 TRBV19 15 CASSLTSGGQETQYF TGTGCCAGTAGCTTGACTAGCGGGGGCCAAGAGACCCAGTACTTC
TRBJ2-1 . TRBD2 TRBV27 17 CASSLSISGVTRIEQFF TGTGCCAGCAGTTTATCTATCAGCGGGGTCACGAGGATTGAGCAGTTCTTC
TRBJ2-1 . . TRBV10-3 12 CAIGGLYNEQFF TGTGCCATCGGGGGACTTTACAATGAGCAGTTCTTC
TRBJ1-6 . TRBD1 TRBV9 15 CASSVGETGNSPLHF TGTGCCAGCAGCGTAGGAGAGACAGGGAATTCACCCCTCCACTTT
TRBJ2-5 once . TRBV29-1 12 CSVEEGAETQYF TGCAGCGTTGAAGAGGGGGCAGAGACCCAGTACTTC
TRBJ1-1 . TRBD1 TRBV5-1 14 CASSAEQGRTEAFF TGCGCCAGCAGCGCGGAACAGGGGAGGACTGAAGCTTTCTTT
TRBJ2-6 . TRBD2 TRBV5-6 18 CASSLLAGVFGGANVLTF TGTGCCAGCAGCTTGCTAGCGGGAGTTTTCGGTGGGGCCAACGTCCTGACTTTC
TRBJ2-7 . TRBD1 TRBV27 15 CASSLKGTGIYEQYF TGTGCCAGCAGTTTAAAAGGGACAGGGATTTACGAGCAGTACTTC
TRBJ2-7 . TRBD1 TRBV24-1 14 CATSATGGLYEQYF TGTGCCACCAGTGCAACAGGGGGACTCTACGAGCAGTACTTC
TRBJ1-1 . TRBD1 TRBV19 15 CASSIGPGGRTEAFF TGTGCCAGTAGTATAGGTCCAGGGGGCAGGACTGAAGCTTTCTTT
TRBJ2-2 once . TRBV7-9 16 CASSSRGTGPTGELFF TGTGCCAGCAGCTCCCGGGGAACAGGGCCCACCGGGGAGCTGTTTTTT